The sequence of this T cell receptor beta chain was determined in a study of T cell repertoires in cytomegalovirus infection. Study overall: It can be stated that public TCR beta signatures indicated CMV infection as well as a matching HLA type.

Study-level results: It was HLA-C-restricted CMV-specific TCR beta clonotypes that dominated the response ex vivo. Pooled public TCR beta family frequency picked out CMV carriers with the relevant HLA.

After removal of 7 bases from V and 3 bases from J, the junction contained 3 bases not matched to a gene. Germline V gives CDR1 MDHEN, CDR2 SYDVKM. CDR3 length: 12 residues. TCRdb re-analysed the reads in MiXCR, keeping a single row per CDR3 protein. This table has a few hundred thousand distinct CDR3 sequences, around 18% appearing once. Comment on this clonotype: The antigen remains unidentified.

The J gene is TRBJ2-7, the V gene TRBV28; the match to TRBD1 covers 7 bases. The sample comprised PBMCs. The receptor was isolated from a human donor in good health (CMV status not recorded). Some clones in this sample may be carry-over from other donors' samples. The CDR3 is CASNPGGYEQYF. The CDR3 nucleotides are TGTGCCAGCAACCCAGGGGGCTACGAGCAGTACTTC.